Listed below are T cell receptor beta chains from one sample, sequenced in a study of blood T cell repertoires in COVID-19. Measured with immunoSEQ multiplex PCR; TCRdb has only the in-frame clones, and not every one. The data contain some 200,000 clones, around 86% of them seen just once; the ten biggest clones take up approximately 5.9%. Sequenced input: peripheral blood. These receptor sequences come from a man aged 80 or over with acute or convalescent COVID-19. The CDR3 runs from the conserved cysteine through the conserved F or W. D genes are given only for firm matches. Not every row has a clone size; where given, it reads once, few, many or a size class.

TRBV6-6,.,13,TRBJ2-5,.,TGTGCCAGCAGTTTTAATGTCCAAGAGACCCAGTACTTC,CASSFNVQETQYF
TRBV5-4,TRBD1,15,TRBJ2-3,.,TGTGCCACCCGGACAGGGGGCGATAGCACAGATACGCAGTATTTT,CATRTGGDSTDTQYF
TRBV19,TRBD1,13,TRBJ1-1,.,TGTGCCAGTAGTATAAACAGGGGAGACAGAGCTTTCTTT,CASSINRGDRAFF
TRBV7-2,TRBD2,15,TRBJ2-1,.,TGTGCCAGCAGCTTTGGACGGGAGGGTAGCAATGAGCAGTTCTTC,CASSFGREGSNEQFF
TRBV28,TRBD1,15,TRBJ2-7,.,TGTGCCAGCAACCTACCGACAGGGGGCAAAAACGAGCAGTACTTC,CASNLPTGGKNEQYF
TRBV6-5,.,14,TRBJ2-6,.,TGTGCCAGGGGTGGCGGTTCTGGGGCCAACGTCCTGACTTTC,CARGGGSGANVLTF
TRBV19,TRBD1,13,TRBJ2-3,.,TGTGCCAGTAGTGACAGGGCAACAGATACGCAGTATTTT,CASSDRATDTQYF
TRBV5-4,TRBD1,17,TRBJ2-6,.,TGTGCCAGCAGCTTGGGACAGGGGGGGTTTGGGGCCAACGTCCTGACTTTC,CASSLGQGGFGANVLTF
TRBV28,.,17,TRBJ1-3,.,TGTGCCAGCAGTTTATACGGTCGGGCAGGGCTCGGAAACACCATATATTTT,CASSLYGRAGLGNTIYF
TRBV6-5,.,16,TRBJ1-2,.,TGTGCCAGCAGTTATGACCGAGGGAGAGGACGATATGGCTACACCTTC,CASSYDRGRGRYGYTF
TRBV18,.,15,TRBJ1-5,.,TGTGCCAGCTCACCAGGCAGGGGTAACAATCAGCCCCAGCATTTT,CASSPGRGNNQPQHF
TRBV5-1,TRBD2,19,TRBJ2-3,.,TGCGCCAGCAGCTTGCGAGGGGAACGGACTAGCAGAAACACAGATACGCAGTATTTT,CASSLRGERTSRNTDTQYF
TRBV30,.,15,TRBJ1-4,.,TGTGCCTTCGTACACTCAGCCTCGTCTAGGGAAAAACTGTTTTTT,CAFVHSASSREKLFF
TRBV5-1,TRBD1,14,TRBJ2-5,.,TGCGCCAGCAGCCCGGGACAGGGTGGGGAGACCCAGTACTTC,CASSPGQGGETQYF
TRBV6-5,.,11,TRBJ1-2,once,TGTGCCAGCAGCCGGACAGATGGCTACACCTTC,CASSRTDGYTF
TRBV18,.,18,TRBJ2-1,.,TGTGCCAGCTCACCACCGTTAAGCGCCCTAAGCTCCTACAATGAGCAGTTCTTC,CASSPPLSALSSYNEQFF
TRBV7-3,.,16,TRBJ2-2,.,TGTGCCAGCAGCTTAAATGGGGGCGGCGTCACCGGGGAGCTGTTTTTT,CASSLNGGGVTGELFF
TRBV4-1,.,15,TRBJ2-7,once,TGCGCCAGCAGCCAGTACAACGGGGGGCCCTACGAGCAGTACTTC,CASSQYNGGPYEQYF
TRBV3-1/TRBV3-2,.,14,TRBJ2-3,few,TGTGCCAGCAGCCAAGCGGTTAGCACAGATACGCAGTATTTT,CASSQAVSTDTQYF
TRBV6-6,.,14,TRBJ2-4,.,TGTGCCAGCAGTTACTCGCAGGCGAAAAACATTCAGTACTTC,CASSYSQAKNIQYF
TRBV11-3,.,14,TRBJ2-5,once,TGTGCCAGCAGCCCTGCAGGGGTAGGAGAGACCCAGTACTTC,CASSPAGVGETQYF
TRBV7-2,.,12,TRBJ1-1,.,TGTGCCAGCAGCTTAGGCCAGGGCCAAGCTTTCTTT,CASSLGQGQAFF
TRBV18,TRBD1,15,TRBJ1-4,.,TGTGCCAGCTCACCACCGGGACAGGGTAATGAAAAACTGTTTTTT,CASSPPGQGNEKLFF
TRBV27,TRBD2,15,TRBJ2-5,few,TGTGCCAGCAGTTCCGGGACTAGCGGGAGGGAGACCCAGTACTTC,CASSSGTSGRETQYF
TRBV14,TRBD1,16,TRBJ2-2,.,TGTGCCAGCAGCCAAGGGCCGGGACAGATAACCGGGGAGCTGTTTTTT,CASSQGPGQITGELFF
TRBV5-1,.,13,TRBJ1-2,.,TGCGCCAGCAGCTTGGGAGGGGGCTATGGCTACACCTTC,CASSLGGGYGYTF
TRBV30,.,14,TRBJ1-3,.,TGTGCCTGGAGTGCCCAACTCTCTGGAAACACCATATATTTT,CAWSAQLSGNTIYF
TRBV7-9,.,16,TRBJ1-6,few,TGTGCCAGCAGCCCAGGGCAGGGCACCGATAATTCACCCCTCCACTTT,CASSPGQGTDNSPLHF